This TCR beta chain was sequenced in a study of blood T cells in healthy people across ages. Overall study context: Template switching picked up about one barcoded beta molecule for each two T cells.

With a J-beta primer mix and a sample-barcoded 5' primer, a second PCR ran about 7 to 12 cycles. A 12-random-nucleotide template-switch adaptor tagged each cDNA molecule. Each CDR3 protein is one row after TCRdb ran MiXCR on the 5' RACE reads. The sample lists about 760,000 distinct CDR3 sequences, approximately 25% occurring once. These same data were also listed under a study on T cells of mothers and their children. According to that study: RNA extracted was entirely used for cDNA synthesis, approximately 1.5 ug per 15 ul. The study found slightly higher but non-significant overlap in related versus unrelated mother-child pairs.

The sample consisted of blood. The clonotype originates from a boy under 18 in good health.

The CDR3: CASSWGREYGYTF. The CDR3 nucleotides are TGTGCCAGCAGTTGGGGCAGGGAATATGGCTACACCTTC. The chain is built from TRBV12-3 or TRBV12-4 and TRBJ1-2; weak D call: TRBD1 (5 bases). Trimming removed 4 bases from V and 5 bases from J, with 11 bases in between. The CDR3 contains 13 residues.